This TCR beta chain emerged from a study of cytomegalovirus exposure and HLA in healthy donors. In the study overall: In a previous analysis, some 120 million unique TCR beta sequences were found from 150 million to 200 million T cells.

A note on this clone: Antigen unknown.

V gave up 2 bases and J gave up 5 bases; unmatched junction bases: 5. Germline V gene data show CDR1 as SGHTA and CDR2 as FQGNSA. This CDR3 has 15 amino acids. The PCR had 60 Vbeta and 13 Jbeta primers. Assay: immunoSEQ multiplex PCR; the TCRdb copy retains only in-frame clones and omits some. The sample comprises around 92,000 clones, 65% to 75% of which are singletons, and 11% to 15% rests with the top ten. Study results and limitations: In vitro testing confirmed a few CMV-associated chains as specific for CMV antigens.

Sequenced material: PBMCs. The receptor's source is a woman between 65 and 79 years old in good health and CMV-seropositive. V is TRBV7-2 and J is TRBJ2-5, with 10 bases that match TRBD1. CDR3 protein: CASSLQTGGGETQYF. In nucleotides, the CDR3 is TGTGCCAGCAGCTTACAGACAGGGGGCGGTGAGACCCAGTACTTC.